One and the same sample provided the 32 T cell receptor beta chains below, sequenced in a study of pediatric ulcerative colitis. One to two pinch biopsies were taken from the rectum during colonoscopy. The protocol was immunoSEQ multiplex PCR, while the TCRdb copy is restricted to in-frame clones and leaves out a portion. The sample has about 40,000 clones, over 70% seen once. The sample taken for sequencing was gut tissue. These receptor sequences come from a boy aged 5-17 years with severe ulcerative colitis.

CDR3 nucleotides: TGTGCCAGAAGCTCCGGGACAGGGCCGAACTATGGCTACACCTTC. Amino acid sequence: CARSSGTGPNYGYTF. V usage is TRBV5-3 and J usage is TRBJ1-2; 9 bases align to TRBD1. TRBV5-3 is filed as an ORF, its function uncertain. The junction had 5 bases not matched to a gene; V was cut back by 3 bases and J by 2 bases. The CDR3 covers 15 residues.

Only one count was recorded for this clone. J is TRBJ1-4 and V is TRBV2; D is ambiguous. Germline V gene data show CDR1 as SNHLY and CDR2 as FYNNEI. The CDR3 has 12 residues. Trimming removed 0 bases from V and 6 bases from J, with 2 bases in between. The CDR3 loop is CASSEADEKLFF. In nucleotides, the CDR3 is TGTGCCAGCAGTGAAGCGGATGAAAAACTGTTTTTT.

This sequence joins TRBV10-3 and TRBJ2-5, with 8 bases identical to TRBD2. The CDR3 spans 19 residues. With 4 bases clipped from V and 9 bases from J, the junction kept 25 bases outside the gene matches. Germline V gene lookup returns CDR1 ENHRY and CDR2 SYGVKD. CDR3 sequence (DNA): TGTGCCATCAGTGGTACCGGGACTAGTGGGGGGGCGGCCCTTGGGGCCCAGTACTTC. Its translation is CAISGTGTSGGAALGAQYF.

DNA for the CDR3: TGTGCCAGCATGTACTTGATGGGCGGCAATCAGCCCCAGCATTTT. It yields the protein CASMYLMGGNQPQHF. The chain employs TRBV6-1 and TRBJ1-5; no reliable D call. Per the germline V gene, CDR1 is MNHNS and CDR2 is SASEGT. The CDR3 consists of 15 residues. The V end lost 7 bases, the J end lost 2 bases, and 15 bases lay between the germline ends.

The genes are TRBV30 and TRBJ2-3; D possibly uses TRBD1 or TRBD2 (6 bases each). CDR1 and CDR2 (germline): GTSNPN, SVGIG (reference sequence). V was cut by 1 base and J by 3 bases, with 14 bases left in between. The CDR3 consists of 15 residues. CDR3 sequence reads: CAWSAGALGTDTQYF. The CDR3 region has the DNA TGTGCCTGGAGTGCGGGGGCCTTAGGAACAGATACGCAGTATTTT.

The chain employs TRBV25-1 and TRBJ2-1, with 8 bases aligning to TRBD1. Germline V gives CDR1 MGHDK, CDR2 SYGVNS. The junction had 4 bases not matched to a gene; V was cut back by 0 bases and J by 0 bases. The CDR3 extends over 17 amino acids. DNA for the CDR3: TGTGCCAGCAGTGAATACCTTACAGGGGGCTCCTACAATGAGCAGTTCTTC. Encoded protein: CASSEYLTGGSYNEQFF.

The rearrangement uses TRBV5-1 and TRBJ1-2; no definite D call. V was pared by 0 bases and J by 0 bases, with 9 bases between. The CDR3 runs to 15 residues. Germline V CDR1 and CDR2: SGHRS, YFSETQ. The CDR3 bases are TGCGCCAGCAGCTTGGACATAGCAGCTAACTATGGCTACACCTTC. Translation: CASSLDIAANYGYTF.

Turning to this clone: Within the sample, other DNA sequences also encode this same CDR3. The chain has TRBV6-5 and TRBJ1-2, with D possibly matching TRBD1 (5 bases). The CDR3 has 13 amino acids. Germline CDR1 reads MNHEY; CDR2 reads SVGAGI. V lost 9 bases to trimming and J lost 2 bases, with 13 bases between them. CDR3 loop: CASSPSGNYGYTF. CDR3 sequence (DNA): TGTGCCAGTAGTCCCTCAGGGAACTATGGCTACACCTTC.

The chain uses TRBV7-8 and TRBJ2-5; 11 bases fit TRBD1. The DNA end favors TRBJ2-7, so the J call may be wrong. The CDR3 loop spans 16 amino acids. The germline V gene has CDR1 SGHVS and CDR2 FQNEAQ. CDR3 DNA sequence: TGTGCCAGCAGCTTTCTGGGACAGGGGGGTTCCTACGAGCAGTACTTC. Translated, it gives CASSFLGQGGSYEQYF.

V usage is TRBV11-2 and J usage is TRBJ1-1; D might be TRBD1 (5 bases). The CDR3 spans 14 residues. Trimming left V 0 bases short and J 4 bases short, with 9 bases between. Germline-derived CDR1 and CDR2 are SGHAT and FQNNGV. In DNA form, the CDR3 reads TGTGCCAGCAGCTTAGACCCAGGGAGCACTGAAGCTTTCTTT. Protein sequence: CASSLDPGSTEAFF.

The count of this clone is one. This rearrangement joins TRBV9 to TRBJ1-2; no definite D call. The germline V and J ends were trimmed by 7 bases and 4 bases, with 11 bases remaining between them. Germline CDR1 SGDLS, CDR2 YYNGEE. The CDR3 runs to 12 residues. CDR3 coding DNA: TGTGCCAGCCAAGGGTCTTCCTATGGCTACACCTTC. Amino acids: CASQGSSYGYTF.

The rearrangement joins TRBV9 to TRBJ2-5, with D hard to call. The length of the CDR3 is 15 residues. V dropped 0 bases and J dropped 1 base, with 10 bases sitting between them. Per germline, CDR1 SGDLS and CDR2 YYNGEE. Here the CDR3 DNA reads TGTGCCAGCAGCGTAGGCACGCTGGGCCAAGAGACCCAGTACTTC. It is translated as CASSVGTLGQETQYF.

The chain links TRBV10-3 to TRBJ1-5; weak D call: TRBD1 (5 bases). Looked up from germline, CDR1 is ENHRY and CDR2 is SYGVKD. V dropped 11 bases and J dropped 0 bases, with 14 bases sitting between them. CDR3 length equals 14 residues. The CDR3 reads CASGGGYSNQPQHF. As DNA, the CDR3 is TGTGCCTCCGGGGGGGGATATAGCAATCAGCCCCAGCATTTT.

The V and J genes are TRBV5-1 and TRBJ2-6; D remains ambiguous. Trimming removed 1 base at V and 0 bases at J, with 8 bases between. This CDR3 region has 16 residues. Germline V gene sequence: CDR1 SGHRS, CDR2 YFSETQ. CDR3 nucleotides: TGCGCCAGCAGCTTGAATCAGACCTCTGGGGCCAACGTCCTGACTTTC. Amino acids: CASSLNQTSGANVLTF.

In nucleotides, the CDR3 is TGTGCCAGCAGCTTCCAAACCGGGACAGGGACGTTCTTC. The encoded protein is CASSFQTGTGTFF. V usage is TRBV7-2 and J usage is TRBJ2-1; 9 bases are shared with TRBD1. The germline V gene encodes CDR1 SGHTA and CDR2 FQGNSA. The CDR3 spans 13 residues. V lost 3 bases to trimming and J lost 15 bases; unmatched junction nucleotides: 9.

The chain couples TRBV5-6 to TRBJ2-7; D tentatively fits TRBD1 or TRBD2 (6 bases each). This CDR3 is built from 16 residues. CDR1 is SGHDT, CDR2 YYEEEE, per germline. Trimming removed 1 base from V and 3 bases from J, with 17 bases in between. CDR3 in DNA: TGTGCCAGCAGCTTGACTAGTGGGGGGCCTTACTACGAGCAGTACTTC. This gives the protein CASSLTSGGPYYEQYF.

For the CDR3, the DNA is TGTGCCAGCAGCTTGTTTTTGGGGGCAGGGGTGATGAACACTGAAGCTTTCTTT. It codes for CASSLFLGAGVMNTEAFF. The chain links TRBV5-4 to TRBJ1-1; the D gene is possibly TRBD1 (6 bases). Germline CDR1 reads SGHNT; CDR2 reads YYREEE (reference sequence). V lost 1 base, J lost 0 bases, and 19 bases lay in between. The CDR3 totals 18 residues.

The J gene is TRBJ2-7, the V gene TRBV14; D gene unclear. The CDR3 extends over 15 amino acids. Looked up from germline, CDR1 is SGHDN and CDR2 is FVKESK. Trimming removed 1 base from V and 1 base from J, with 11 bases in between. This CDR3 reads CASSQGRAESYEQYF. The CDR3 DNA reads TGTGCCAGCAGCCAAGGAAGGGCGGAGTCCTACGAGCAGTACTTC.

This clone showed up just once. The CDR3 DNA reads TGTGCCATCAGTCAAAGCAGCAATCAGCCCCAGCATTTT. Its protein is CAISQSSNQPQHF. V gene TRBV10-3 combines with J gene TRBJ1-5; D is ambiguous. Looked up from germline, CDR1 is ENHRY and CDR2 is SYGVKD. The CDR3 length is 13 residues. With 5 bases removed from V and 1 base from J, the gap between germline ends came to 6 bases.

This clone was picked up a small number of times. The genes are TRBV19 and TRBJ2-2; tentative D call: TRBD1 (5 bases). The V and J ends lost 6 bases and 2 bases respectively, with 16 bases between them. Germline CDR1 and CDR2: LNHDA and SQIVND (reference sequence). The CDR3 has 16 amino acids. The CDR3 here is CASRAAGQTNTGELFF. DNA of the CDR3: TGTGCCAGTAGGGCGGCCGGACAAACAAACACCGGGGAGCTGTTTTTT. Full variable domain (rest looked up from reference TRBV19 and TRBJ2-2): DGGITQSPKYLFRKEGQNVTLSCEQNLNHDAMYWYRQDPGQGLRLIYYSQIVNDFQKGDIAEGYSVSREKKESFPLTVTSAQKNPTAFYLCASRAAGQTNTGELFFGEGSRLTVL.

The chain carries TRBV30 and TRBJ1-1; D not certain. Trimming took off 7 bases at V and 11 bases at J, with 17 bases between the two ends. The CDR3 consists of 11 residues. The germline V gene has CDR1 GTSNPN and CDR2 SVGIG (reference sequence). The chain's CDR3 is CAFTEPVSAFF. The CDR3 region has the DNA TGTGCCTTCACGGAGCCGGTTTCGGCTTTCTTT.

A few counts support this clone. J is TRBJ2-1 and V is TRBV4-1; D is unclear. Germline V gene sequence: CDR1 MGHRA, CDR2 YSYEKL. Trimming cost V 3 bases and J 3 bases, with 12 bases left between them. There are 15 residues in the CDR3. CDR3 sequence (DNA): TGCGCCAGCAGCCACTCATACTCGGGCTACAATGAGCAGTTCTTC. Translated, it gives CASSHSYSGYNEQFF.

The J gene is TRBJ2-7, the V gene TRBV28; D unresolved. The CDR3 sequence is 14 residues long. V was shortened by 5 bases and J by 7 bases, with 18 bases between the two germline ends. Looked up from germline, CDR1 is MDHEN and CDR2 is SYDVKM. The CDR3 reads CASSRTGPLWEQYF. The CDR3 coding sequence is TGTGCCAGCAGTCGAACCGGGCCTCTCTGGGAGCAGTACTTC. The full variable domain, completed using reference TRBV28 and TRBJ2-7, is DVKVTQSSRYLVKRTGEKVFLECVQDMDHENMFWYRQDPGLGLRLIYFSYDVKMKEKGDIPEGYSVSREKKERFSLILESASTNQTSMYLCASSRTGPLWEQYFGPGTRLTVT.

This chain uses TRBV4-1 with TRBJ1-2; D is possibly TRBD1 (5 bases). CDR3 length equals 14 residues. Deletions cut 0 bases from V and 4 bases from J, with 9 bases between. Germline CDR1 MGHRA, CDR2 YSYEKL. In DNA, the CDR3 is TGCGCCAGCAGCCAAGATCCAGGGACCTATGGCTACACCTTC. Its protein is CASSQDPGTYGYTF.

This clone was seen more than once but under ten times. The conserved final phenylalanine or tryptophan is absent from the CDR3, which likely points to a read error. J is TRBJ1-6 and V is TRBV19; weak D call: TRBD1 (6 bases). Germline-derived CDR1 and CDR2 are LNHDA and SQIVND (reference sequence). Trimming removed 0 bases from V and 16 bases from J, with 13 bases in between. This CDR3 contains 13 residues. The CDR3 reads CASSIEVWGQLHL. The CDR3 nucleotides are TGTGCCAGTAGTATAGAGGTTTGGGGGCAGCTCCACCTT.

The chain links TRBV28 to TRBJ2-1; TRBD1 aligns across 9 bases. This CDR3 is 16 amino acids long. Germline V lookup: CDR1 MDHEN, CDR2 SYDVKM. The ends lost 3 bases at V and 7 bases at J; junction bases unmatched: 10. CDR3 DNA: TGTGCCAGCAGTTTGGGGGGGACAGGGCGCCTTAATGAGCAGTTCTTC. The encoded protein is CASSLGGTGRLNEQFF.

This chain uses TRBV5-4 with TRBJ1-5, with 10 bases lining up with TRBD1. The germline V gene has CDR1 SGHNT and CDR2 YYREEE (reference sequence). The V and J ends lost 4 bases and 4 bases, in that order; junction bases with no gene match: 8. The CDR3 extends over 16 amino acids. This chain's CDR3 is CASSPGPGQGNQPQHF. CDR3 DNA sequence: TGTGCCAGCAGCCCGGGCCCGGGACAGGGGAATCAGCCCCAGCATTTT.

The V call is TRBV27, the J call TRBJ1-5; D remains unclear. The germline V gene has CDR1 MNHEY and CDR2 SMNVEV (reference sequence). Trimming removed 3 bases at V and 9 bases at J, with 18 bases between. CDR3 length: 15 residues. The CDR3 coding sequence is TGTGCCAGCAGTTTTAGTAGGGCCGGCGACCCGCCCCAGCATTTT. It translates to CASSFSRAGDPPQHF.

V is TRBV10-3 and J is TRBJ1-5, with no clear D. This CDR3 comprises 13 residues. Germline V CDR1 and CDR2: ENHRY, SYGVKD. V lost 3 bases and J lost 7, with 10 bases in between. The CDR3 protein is CAISEGIGQPQHF. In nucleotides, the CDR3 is TGTGCCATCAGTGAAGGGATAGGGCAGCCCCAGCATTTT.

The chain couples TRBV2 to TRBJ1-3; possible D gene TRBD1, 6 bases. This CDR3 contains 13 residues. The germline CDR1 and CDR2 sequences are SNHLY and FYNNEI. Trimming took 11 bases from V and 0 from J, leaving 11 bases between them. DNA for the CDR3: TGTGCCGGAGGGGGGATCTCTGGAAACACCATATATTTT. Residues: CAGGGISGNTIYF.

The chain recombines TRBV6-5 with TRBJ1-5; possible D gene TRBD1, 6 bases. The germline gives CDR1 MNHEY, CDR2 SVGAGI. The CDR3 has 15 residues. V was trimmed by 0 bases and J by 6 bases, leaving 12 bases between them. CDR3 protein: CASSYSLPRGQPQHF. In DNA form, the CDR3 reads TGTGCCAGCAGTTACTCCCTGCCCAGGGGTCAGCCCCAGCATTTT.

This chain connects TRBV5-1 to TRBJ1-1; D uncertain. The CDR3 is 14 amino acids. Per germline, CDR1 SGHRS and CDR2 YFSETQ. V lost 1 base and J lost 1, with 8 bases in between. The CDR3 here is CASSLNPENTEAFF. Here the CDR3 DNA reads TGCGCCAGCAGCTTGAATCCAGAGAACACTGAAGCTTTCTTT.